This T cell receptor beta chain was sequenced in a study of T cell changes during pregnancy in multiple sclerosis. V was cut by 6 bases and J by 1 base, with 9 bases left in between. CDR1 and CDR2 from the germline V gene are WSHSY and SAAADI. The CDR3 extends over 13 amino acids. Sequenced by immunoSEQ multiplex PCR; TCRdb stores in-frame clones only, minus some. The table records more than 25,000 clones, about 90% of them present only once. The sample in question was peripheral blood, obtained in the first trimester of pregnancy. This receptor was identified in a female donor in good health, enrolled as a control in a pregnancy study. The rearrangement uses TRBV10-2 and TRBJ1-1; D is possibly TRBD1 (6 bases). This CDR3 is CASRGQPNTEAFF. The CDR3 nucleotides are TGCGCCAGCAGGGGACAACCGAACACTGAAGCTTTCTTT.